This T cell receptor (beta chain) was recovered during a study of blood T cells in healthy people across ages. Primed by a sample-barcoded 5' primer and a J-beta primer mix, a second PCR proceeded for 7 to 11 cycles. One entry per CDR3 protein results from TCRdb running MiXCR on the 5' RACE reads. The sample contains over a million distinct CDR3 sequences, 40% to 50% of which appear only once. Germline lookup yields CDR1 SGHTA and CDR2 FQGNSA. V shed 5 bases, J shed 2 bases, and the junction held 10 bases outside the gene matches. The CDR3 totals 16 residues. The sequence was collected from a young woman in good health. V gene TRBV7-2 combines with J gene TRBJ1-2; 8 positions agree with TRBD1. Sequencing was done on a sample of blood. The CDR3 loop reads CASSPGPAGGNYGYTF. CDR3 bases: TGTGCCAGCAGCCCCGGACCGGCAGGGGGCAACTATGGCTACACCTTC.